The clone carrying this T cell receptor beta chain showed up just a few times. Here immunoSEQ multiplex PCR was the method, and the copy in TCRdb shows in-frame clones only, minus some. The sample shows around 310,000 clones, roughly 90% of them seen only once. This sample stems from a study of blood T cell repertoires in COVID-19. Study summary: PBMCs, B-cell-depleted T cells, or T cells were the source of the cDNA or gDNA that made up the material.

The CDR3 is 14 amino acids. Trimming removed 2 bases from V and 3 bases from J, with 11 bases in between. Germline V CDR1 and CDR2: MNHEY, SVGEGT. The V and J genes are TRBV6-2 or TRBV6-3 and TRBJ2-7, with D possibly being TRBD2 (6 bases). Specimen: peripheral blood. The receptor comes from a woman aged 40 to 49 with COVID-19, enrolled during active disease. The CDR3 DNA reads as TGTGCCAGCAGTTACGGAGGGACGAGCTACGAGCAGTACTTC. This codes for CASSYGGTSYEQYF.